The 32 T cell receptor beta chains reported below all come from one sample, sequenced in a study of T cell responses to AZD1222 COVID-19 vaccine. Assay used: immunoSEQ multiplex PCR; TCRdb lists only in-frame clones, some missing. Of around 89,000 clones in the sample, approximately 91% are singletons; the top ten hold over 20%. The sample consisted of peripheral blood, taken on day 0 of AZD1222 vaccination. These receptors were taken from an adult in good health.

V usage is TRBV28 and J usage is TRBJ1-1; possible D gene TRBD1, 5 bases. Deletions cut 1 base from V and 3 bases from J, with 12 bases between. The CDR3 loop spans 15 amino acids. Germline V gene sequence: CDR1 MDHEN, CDR2 SYDVKM. Written as DNA, the CDR3 is TGTGCCAGCAGTTTATCCCGGGTAGGGGACACTGAAGCTTTCTTT. It codes for CASSLSRVGDTEAFF.

The V call is TRBV11-2, the J call TRBJ2-5, with TRBD1 matching 7 bases. Trimming removed 3 bases from V and 7 bases from J; junction bases left unmatched: 8. The CDR3 runs 14 residues. Germline lookup yields CDR1 SGHAT and CDR2 FQNNGV. CDR3 sequence: CASSFTRTGGTQYF. CDR3 nucleotide sequence: TGTGCCAGCAGCTTTACTCGGACAGGAGGGACCCAGTACTTC.

The V and J genes are TRBV5-1 and TRBJ1-1; TRBD1 might be the D (6 bases). The CDR3 sequence is 14 residues long. Trimming removed 5 bases at V and 1 base at J, with 12 bases between. In germline, CDR1 is SGHRS, CDR2 YFSETQ. Here the CDR3 DNA reads TGCGCCAGCAGGGAGGGGGGCGCGAACACTGAAGCTTTCTTT. It codes for CASREGGANTEAFF.

This sequence joins TRBV7-2 and TRBJ2-5; D gene ambiguous. The CDR3 is made up of 12 amino acids. CDR1 is SGHTA, CDR2 FQGNSA, per germline. V gave up 4 bases and J gave up 5 bases, with 8 bases separating them. The CDR3 spells CASSYARETQYF. In nucleotides, the CDR3 is TGTGCCAGCAGCTATGCACGGGAGACCCAGTACTTC.

CDR3 protein: CASSSVERKGGDLYF. CDR3 coding DNA: TGTGCCAGCAGTTCCGTGGAGAGGAAAGGGGGCGATTTATATTTT. V gene TRBV6-5 combines with J gene TRBJ1-3; TRBD1 matches 7 bases. J was trimmed by 14 bases and V by 4 bases; bases with no gene match: 17. The length of the CDR3 is 15 residues. The germline V gene has CDR1 MNHEY and CDR2 SVGAGI.

CDR3 in amino acids: CASSEQGGGSPLHF. Written as DNA, the CDR3 is TGTGCCAGCAGTGAACAGGGGGGCGGGTCACCCCTCCACTTT. The genes are TRBV2 and TRBJ1-6; 7 nucleotides agree with TRBD1. The CDR3 contains 14 residues. The ends lost 2 bases at V and 10 bases at J; junction bases unmatched: 5. Germline assignment: CDR1 SNHLY and CDR2 FYNNEI.

The chain carries TRBV11-3 and TRBJ1-1; no clear D gene. Germline assignment: CDR1 SGHNT and CDR2 YENEEA. CDR3 length: 13 amino acids. Trimming cost V 5 bases and J 2 bases, with 9 bases left between them. CDR3 region: CASSRHSNTEAFF. The CDR3 DNA sequence: TGTGCCAGCAGCCGACACAGTAACACTGAAGCTTTCTTT. The full variable domain, with the rest looked up from reference TRBV11-3 and TRBJ1-1, is EAGVVQSPRYKIIEKKQPVAFWCNPISGHNTLYWYLQNLGQGPELLIRYENEEAVDDSQLPKDRFSAERLKGVDSTLKIQPAELGDSAVYLCASSRHSNTEAFFGQGTRLTVV.

The J gene is TRBJ1-4, the V gene TRBV7-2; D not resolved. The CDR3 sequence is 15 residues long. Trimming left V 0 bases short and J 0 bases short, with 5 bases between. Germline V gene lookup returns CDR1 SGHTA and CDR2 FQGNSA. CDR3 DNA sequence: TGTGCCAGCAGCTTAGCGCCGGCAACTAATGAAAAACTGTTTTTT. It encodes CASSLAPATNEKLFF.

This chain links TRBV5-4 with TRBJ1-1; 7 bases agree with TRBD1. Losses at the gene ends were 3 bases for V and 2 bases for J; bases not matched to a gene: 7. CDR1 SGHNT and CDR2 YYREEE come from the germline V gene (reference sequence). The CDR3 sequence is 15 residues long. The CDR3 DNA reads TGTGCCAGCAGCTGGCCCGGGACAGTAAACACTGAAGCTTTCTTT. As protein: CASSWPGTVNTEAFF. Full variable domain (rest looked up from reference TRBV5-4 and TRBJ1-1): ETGVTQSPTHLIKTRGQQVTLRCSSQSGHNTVSWYQQALGQGPQFIFQYYREEENGRGNFPPRFSGLQFPNYSSELNVNALELDDSALYLCASSWPGTVNTEAFFGQGTRLTVV.

The V and J genes are TRBV5-1 and TRBJ1-2; 9 bases match TRBD1. V lost 2 bases, J lost 7 bases, and 12 bases stayed unmatched. Germline-derived CDR1 and CDR2 are SGHRS and YFSETQ. The CDR3 spans 16 residues. DNA of the CDR3: TGCGCCAGCAGCTTAGTCCCGGGACAGGGTGGTGGTGGCTACACCTTC. Protein product: CASSLVPGQGGGGYTF.

The J gene is TRBJ1-5, the V gene TRBV24-1; unclear D gene. The CDR3 extends over 14 amino acids. V was pared by 0 bases and J by 0 bases, with 2 bases between. Germline lookup yields CDR1 KGHDR and CDR2 SFDVKD. The CDR3: CATSDLNSNQPQHF. CDR3 sequence (DNA): TGTGCCACCAGTGATTTGAATAGCAATCAGCCCCAGCATTTT.

This clone has more than one count but fewer than ten. The chain has TRBV7-3 and TRBJ2-1; 14 bases agree with TRBD2. The CDR3 sequence is 15 residues long. Trimming cost V 3 bases and J 13 bases; bases outside gene matches: 8. CDR1 is SGHTA, CDR2 FQGTGA, per germline. The CDR3, as DNA: TGTGCCAGCAGCTTGGGACTAGCGGGGGCCGAAACCCAGTTCTTC. It translates to CASSLGLAGAETQFF.

The count of this clone is one. V usage is TRBV27 and J usage is TRBJ1-2, with TRBD1 identical over 7 bases. CDR3 length: 13 residues. V lost 3 bases and J lost 5; bases outside the gene matches: 3. Germline CDR1 reads MNHEY; CDR2 reads SMNVEV (reference sequence). CDR3 DNA: TGTGCCAGCAGTTTGGGACAGACGTATGGCTACACCTTC. Translation: CASSLGQTYGYTF.

CDR3 DNA: TGTGCCAGCAGAGGGACAGGGTCCAATCAGCCCCAGCATTTT. Translation gives CASRGTGSNQPQHF. The V gene is TRBV2, the J gene TRBJ1-5; 9 bases fit TRBD1. The ends lost 6 bases at V and 3 bases at J; junction bases unmatched: 3. CDR1 and CDR2 (germline): SNHLY, FYNNEI. The CDR3 is made up of 14 amino acids. Drawing the rest from reference TRBV2 and TRBJ1-5, the complete variable domain is EPEVTQTPSHQVTQMGQEVILRCVPISNHLYFYWYRQILGQKVEFLVSFYNNEISEKSEIFDDQFSVERPDGSNFTLKIRSTKLEDSAMYFCASRGTGSNQPQHFGDGTRLSIL.

The chain joins TRBV7-5 to TRBJ2-7. TRBV7-5 is a known pseudogene. CDR3 length equals 10 residues. The CDR3 region has the DNA TGTGCCAGAAGCTTAGGCGAGCAGTACTTC. Translated: CARSLGEQYF.

This chain uses TRBV9 with TRBJ1-6; D perhaps matches TRBD1 (6 bases). From germline, CDR1 is SGDLS and CDR2 YYNGEE. The CDR3 extends over 15 amino acids. Trimming shortened V by 3 bases and J by 7 bases, and 14 bases separated the two germline ends. As DNA, the CDR3 is TGTGCCAGCAGCGCACAGGGATATGGGAATTCACCCCTCCACTTT. Amino acid sequence: CASSAQGYGNSPLHF. Combining the CDR3 with reference TRBV9 and TRBJ1-6 gives the whole variable domain DSGVTQTPKHLITATGQRVTLRCSPRSGDLSVYWYQQSLDQGLQFLIQYYNGEERAKGNILERFSAQQFPDLHSELNLSSLELGDSALYFCASSAQGYGNSPLHFGNGTRLTVT.

The chain recombines TRBV19 with TRBJ2-7, with 7 nucleotides matching TRBD2. The CDR3 is 20 residues long. V lost 1 base and J lost 3; bases outside the gene matches: 21. From germline, CDR1 is LNHDA and CDR2 SQIVND (reference sequence). The CDR3 loop is CASSIVEGSSGTNLSYEQYF. CDR3 nucleotide sequence: TGTGCCAGTAGTATAGTCGAAGGGTCTAGCGGTACGAACCTGAGCTACGAGCAGTACTTC.

V is TRBV7-3 and J is TRBJ2-6, with D unresolved. CDR3 length: 15 residues. Trimming left V 2 bases short and J 0 bases short, with 5 bases between. Germline CDR1 and CDR2: SGHTA and FQGTGA. CDR3 residues: CASSLGHSGANVLTF. CDR3 coding DNA: TGTGCCAGCAGCTTAGGGCACTCTGGGGCCAACGTCCTGACTTTC. Looking up the rest from reference TRBV7-3 and TRBJ2-6 gives the full variable domain: GAGVSQTPSNKVTEKGKYVELRCDPISGHTALYWYRQSLGQGPEFLIYFQGTGAADDSGLPNDRFFAVRPEGSVSTLKIQRTERGDSAVYLCASSLGHSGANVLTFGAGSRLTVL.

This rearrangement joins TRBV7-3 to TRBJ2-3; 7 positions agree with TRBD2. In germline, CDR1 is SGHTA, CDR2 FQGTGA. Germline trimming cut 2 bases from V and 0 bases from J; bases unmatched to any gene: 5. The CDR3 spans 16 residues. CDR3: CASSLYLADSTDTQYF. The CDR3 DNA reads as TGTGCCAGCAGCTTATACCTAGCGGACAGCACAGATACGCAGTATTTT.

The chain links TRBV7-9 to TRBJ1-2; tentatively, D is TRBD1 (5 bases). Germline V gene data show CDR1 as SEHNR and CDR2 as FQNEAQ (reference sequence). The CDR3 totals 18 residues. Trimming removed 3 bases from V and 0 bases from J, with 20 bases in between. This CDR3 is CASSFDRTIVKANYGYTF. In DNA form, the CDR3 reads TGTGCCAGCAGCTTTGACAGAACTATCGTCAAAGCTAACTATGGCTACACCTTC.

The chain is built from TRBV5-1 and TRBJ1-4; the D is unclear. There are 15 residues in the CDR3. The V gene's germline CDR1 is SGHRS and CDR2 YFSETQ. V was trimmed by 4 bases and J by 5 bases, leaving 15 bases between them. In DNA, the CDR3 is TGCGCCAGCAGCGGTAGGGTCAACCAGAATGAAAAACTGTTTTTT. Its translation: CASSGRVNQNEKLFF.

The chain couples TRBV5-8 to TRBJ2-3; D is undetermined. The CDR3 runs to 14 residues. Germline-derived CDR1 and CDR2 are SGHTS and YDEGEE. V was cut by 4 bases and J by 2 bases, with 11 bases left in between. The CDR3 loop is CASSRVKHTDTQYF. CDR3 DNA: TGTGCCAGCAGCCGCGTAAAACACACAGATACGCAGTATTTT.

The J gene is TRBJ2-3, the V gene TRBV2; TRBD1 matches at 8 bases. V trimming: 4 bases; J trimming: 0 bases; junction bases outside the gene matches: 3. The CDR3 extends over 15 amino acids. The germline gives CDR1 SNHLY, CDR2 FYNNEI. The CDR3: CASSAGTGSTDTQYF. The CDR3 bases are TGTGCCAGCAGTGCCGGGACAGGCAGCACAGATACGCAGTATTTT.

CDR3 bases: TGTGCCAGCAGCCAAGATCAGGGGCTCAATGAGCAGTTCTTC. It is translated as CASSQDQGLNEQFF. The chain is built from TRBV3-1 (or the pseudogene TRBV3-2) and TRBJ2-1, with D perhaps matching TRBD1 (6 bases). The CDR3 runs 14 residues. In germline, CDR1 is LGHDT, CDR2 YNNKEL (reference sequence). Trimming left V 0 bases short and J 6 bases short, with 9 bases between.

The chain recombines TRBV7-3 with TRBJ2-3; 7 bases are a match to TRBD2. Germline-derived CDR1 and CDR2 are SGHTA and FQGTGA. Losses at the gene ends were 5 bases for V and 2 bases for J; bases not matched to a gene: 7. CDR3 size: 15 residues. The CDR3: CASSPKRGFTDTQYF. CDR3 DNA sequence: TGTGCCAGCAGCCCTAAGCGGGGTTTCACAGATACGCAGTATTTT.

The rearrangement links TRBV18 to TRBJ1-6, with a possible D match to TRBD1 (5 bases). V was cut by 3 bases and J by 7 bases, with 10 bases left in between. This CDR3 contains 14 residues. The germline gives CDR1 KGHSH, CDR2 LQKENI. The CDR3 spells CASSPGAENSPLHF. In DNA form, the CDR3 reads TGTGCCAGCTCACCCGGGGCTGAAAATTCACCCCTCCACTTT.

The chain employs TRBV6-5 and TRBJ2-7, with a weak D call TRBD2 (5 bases). The length of the CDR3 is 13 residues. V gave up 0 bases and J gave up 4 bases, with 7 bases separating them. Germline V gene lookup returns CDR1 MNHEY and CDR2 SVGAGI. Here the CDR3 DNA reads TGTGCCAGCAGTTACTCGAGAGGGTACGAGCAGTACTTC. It is translated as CASSYSRGYEQYF.

The chain uses TRBV6-5 and TRBJ2-5; D is possibly TRBD2 (6 bases). Germline V gene data show CDR1 as MNHEY and CDR2 as SVGAGI. This CDR3 region has 12 residues. The V end lost 10 bases, the J end lost 5 bases, and 14 bases lay between the germline ends. DNA of the CDR3: TGTGCCACTCGTCAGGGAGGCGAGACCCAGTACTTC. Its translation is CATRQGGETQYF.

The chain couples TRBV3-1 (or the pseudogene TRBV3-2) to TRBJ2-4, with 8 nucleotides matching TRBD1. Germline V gene sequence: CDR1 LGHDT, CDR2 YNNKEL (reference sequence). CDR3 length: 18 amino acids. The junction had 16 bases not matched to a gene; V was cut back by 5 bases and J by 4 bases. CDR3 sequence reads: CASSDTHGQGARKNIQYF. The CDR3 DNA follows: TGTGCCAGCAGCGACACACACGGCCAGGGGGCAAGGAAAAACATTCAGTACTTC.

The V call is TRBV12-3 or TRBV12-4, the J call TRBJ2-5; D is undetermined. This CDR3 comprises 13 residues. V lost 8 bases and J lost 1, with 11 bases in between. The chain's CDR3 is CASQLSIQETQYF. The CDR3 DNA follows: TGTGCCAGCCAACTATCGATCCAAGAGACCCAGTACTTC.

This chain connects TRBV12-3 or TRBV12-4 to TRBJ1-1; D is possibly TRBD1 (5 bases). Trimming took 5 bases from V and 13 from J, leaving 14 bases between them. CDR3 length equals 11 residues. The CDR3 region has the DNA TGTGCCAGCAGTCCGACAGAGGGTGGTTTCTTT. The encoded protein is CASSPTEGGFF.

The CDR3 spells CATRTGGGYTF. The CDR3 coding sequence is TGTGCCACCAGGACAGGGGGCGGCTACACCTTC. The V gene is TRBV19, the J gene TRBJ1-2, with 11 nucleotides matching TRBD1. With 10 bases clipped from V and 8 bases from J, the junction kept 3 bases outside the gene matches. The CDR3 covers 11 residues. Germline values: CDR1 LNHDA, CDR2 SQIVND (reference sequence).